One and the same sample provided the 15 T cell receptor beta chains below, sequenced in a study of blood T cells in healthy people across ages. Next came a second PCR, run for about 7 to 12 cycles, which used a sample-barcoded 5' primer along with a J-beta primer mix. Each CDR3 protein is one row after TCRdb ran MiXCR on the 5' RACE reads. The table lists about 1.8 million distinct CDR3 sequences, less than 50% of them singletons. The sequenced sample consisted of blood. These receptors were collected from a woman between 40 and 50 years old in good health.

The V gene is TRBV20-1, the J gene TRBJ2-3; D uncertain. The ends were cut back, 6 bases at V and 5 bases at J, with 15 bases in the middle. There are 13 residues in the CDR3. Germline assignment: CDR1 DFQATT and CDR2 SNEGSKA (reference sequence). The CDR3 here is CSALASGRDTQYF. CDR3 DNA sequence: TGCAGTGCCCTGGCCTCGGGCCGAGATACGCAGTATTTT.

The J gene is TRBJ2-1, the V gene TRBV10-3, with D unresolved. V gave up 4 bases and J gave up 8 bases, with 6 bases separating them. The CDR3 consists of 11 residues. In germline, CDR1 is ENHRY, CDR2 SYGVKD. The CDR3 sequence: CAISAVDEQFF. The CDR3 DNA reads TGTGCCATCAGTGCTGTGGATGAGCAGTTCTTC.

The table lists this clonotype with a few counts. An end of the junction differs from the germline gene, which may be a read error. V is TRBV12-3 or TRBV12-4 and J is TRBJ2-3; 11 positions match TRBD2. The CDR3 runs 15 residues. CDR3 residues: CASRLAGGRADTQYF. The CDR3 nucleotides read TGTGCCAGCAGATTAGCGGGGGGGAGAGCAGATACGCAGTATTTT.

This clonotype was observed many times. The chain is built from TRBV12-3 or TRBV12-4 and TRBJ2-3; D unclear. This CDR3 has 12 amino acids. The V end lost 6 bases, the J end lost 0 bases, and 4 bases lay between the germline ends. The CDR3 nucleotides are TGTGCCAGCAGACCTAGCACAGATACGCAGTATTTT. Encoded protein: CASRPSTDTQYF.

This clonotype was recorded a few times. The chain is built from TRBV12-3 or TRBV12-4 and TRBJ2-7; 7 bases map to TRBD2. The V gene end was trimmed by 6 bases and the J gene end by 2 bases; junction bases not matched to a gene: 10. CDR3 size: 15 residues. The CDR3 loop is CASSRKRGVPYEQYF. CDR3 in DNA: TGTGCCAGCAGCCGGAAACGGGGGGTCCCCTACGAGCAGTACTTC.

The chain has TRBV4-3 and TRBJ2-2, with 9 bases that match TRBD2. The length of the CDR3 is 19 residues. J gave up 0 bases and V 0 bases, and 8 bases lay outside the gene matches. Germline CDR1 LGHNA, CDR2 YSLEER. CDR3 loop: CASSQDTLAGLANTGELFF. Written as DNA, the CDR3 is TGCGCCAGCAGCCAAGATACGCTAGCGGGACTCGCGAACACCGGGGAGCTGTTTTTT.

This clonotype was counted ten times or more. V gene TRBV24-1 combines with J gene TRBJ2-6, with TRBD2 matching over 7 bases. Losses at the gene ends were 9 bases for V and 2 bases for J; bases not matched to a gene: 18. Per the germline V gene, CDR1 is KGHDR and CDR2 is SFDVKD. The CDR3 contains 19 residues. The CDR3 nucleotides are TGTGCCACCTCACAAGGGAGGGTAGGGGAAGTTCCTGGGGCCAACGTCCTGACTTTC. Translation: CATSQGRVGEVPGANVLTF.

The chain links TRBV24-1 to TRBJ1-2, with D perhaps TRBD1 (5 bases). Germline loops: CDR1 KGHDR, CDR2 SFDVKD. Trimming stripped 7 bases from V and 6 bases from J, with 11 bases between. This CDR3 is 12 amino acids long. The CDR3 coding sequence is TGTGCCACCAGCATAGGGGAAAATGGCTACACCTTC. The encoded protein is CATSIGENGYTF.

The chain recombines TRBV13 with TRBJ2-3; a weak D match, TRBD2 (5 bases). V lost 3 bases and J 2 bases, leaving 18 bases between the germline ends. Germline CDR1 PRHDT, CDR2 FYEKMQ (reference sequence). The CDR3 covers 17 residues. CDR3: CASSLKFGGSLTDTQYF. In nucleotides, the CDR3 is TGTGCCAGCAGCTTGAAGTTTGGCGGGTCCCTCACAGATACGCAGTATTTT.

CDR3 DNA: TGTGCCAGCAGACCGGACAGGGGGTTCAATCAGCCCCAGCATTTT. Its protein is CASRPDRGFNQPQHF. V and J are TRBV6-5 and TRBJ1-5; 10 bases align to TRBD1. Germline V lookup: CDR1 MNHEY, CDR2 SVGAGI. This CDR3 contains 15 residues. After removal of 6 bases from V and 3 bases from J, the junction contained 5 bases not matched to a gene.

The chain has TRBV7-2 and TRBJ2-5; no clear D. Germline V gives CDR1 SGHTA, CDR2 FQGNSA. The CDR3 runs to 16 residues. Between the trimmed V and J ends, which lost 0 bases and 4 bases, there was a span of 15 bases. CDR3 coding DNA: TGTGCCAGCAGCTTAGCGTCTTCCGTTTTTTTAGAGACCCAGTACTTC. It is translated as CASSLASSVFLETQYF.

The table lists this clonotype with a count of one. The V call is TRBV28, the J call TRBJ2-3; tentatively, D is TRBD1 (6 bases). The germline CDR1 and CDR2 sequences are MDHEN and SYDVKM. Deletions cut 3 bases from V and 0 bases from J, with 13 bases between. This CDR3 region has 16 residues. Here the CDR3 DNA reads TGTGCCAGCAGTTTTTCAGGGGACCTTAGCACAGATACGCAGTATTTT. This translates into CASSFSGDLSTDTQYF.

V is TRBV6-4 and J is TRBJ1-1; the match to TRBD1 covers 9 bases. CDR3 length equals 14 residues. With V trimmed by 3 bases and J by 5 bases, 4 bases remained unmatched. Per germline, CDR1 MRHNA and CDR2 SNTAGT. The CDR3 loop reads CASSEGQGTTEAFF. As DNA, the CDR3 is TGTGCCAGCAGTGAAGGACAGGGGACGACTGAAGCTTTCTTT.

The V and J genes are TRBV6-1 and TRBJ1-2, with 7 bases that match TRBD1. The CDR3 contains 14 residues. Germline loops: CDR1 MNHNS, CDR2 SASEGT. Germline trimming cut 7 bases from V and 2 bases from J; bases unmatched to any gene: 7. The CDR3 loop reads CASKAGTDNYGYTF. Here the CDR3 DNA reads TGTGCCAGCAAAGCCGGGACAGACAACTATGGCTACACCTTC.

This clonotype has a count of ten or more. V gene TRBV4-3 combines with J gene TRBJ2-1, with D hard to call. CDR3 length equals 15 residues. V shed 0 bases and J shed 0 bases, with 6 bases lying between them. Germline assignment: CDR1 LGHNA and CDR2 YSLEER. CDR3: CASSQDSSSYNEQFF. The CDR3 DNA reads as TGCGCCAGCAGCCAAGATAGCAGCTCCTACAATGAGCAGTTCTTC.